This is a list of T cell receptor beta chains from one sample in a study of shared clonotypes between healthy human individuals. Profiling relied on immunoSEQ multiplex PCR, and the TCRdb table lists in-frame clones only, not all of them. The sample yields about 1 million clones, about 74% seen once. The sample comprised memory CD4+ T cells sorted from blood. The receptors originated from a man aged 18 to 30 in good health. The CDR3 runs from the conserved cysteine through the conserved F or W. D genes are given only for firm matches.

d_gene | v_gene | CDR3aa
- | TRBV11-2 | CASSYGQTRSSYEQYF
- | TRBV6-1 | CASSDGQPTDTQYF
TRBD1 | TRBV20-1 | CSAGQGETQYF
- | TRBV6-6 | CASSKRPDSNQPQHF
TRBD1 | TRBV7-8 | CASSLATDRGGSIPHF
- | TRBV5-1 | CASSFARDTQYF
TRBD2 | TRBV7-2 | CASSLGIAGSLSTDTQYF
TRBD2 | TRBV27 | CASTPSGSSYNEQFF
TRBD1 | TRBV19 | CASTPAPGTGLKDTQYF
- | TRBV19 | CASSMRGHNQPQHF
- | TRBV5-1 | CASSTDSPYEQYF
TRBD2 | TRBV27 | CASSPQGLAEGNEQFF
- | TRBV6-1 | CASRMTGWGTDTQYF
TRBD2 | TRBV7-2 | CASSRTSGETQYF
- | TRBV18 | CASSPAAGGKREKLFF
- | TRBV7-8 | CASSSPWTDSYEQYF
TRBD2 | TRBV29-1 | CSVEPPSGSSADTQYF
- | TRBV6-5 | CASSKDSGANVLTF
- | TRBV27 | CASSPSRDSGRGYTF
TRBD1 | TRBV4-1 | CASSHRTGGLDQPQHF
TRBD2 | TRBV5-4 | CASSLGSGPYNEQFF
TRBD2 | TRBV10-3 | CAIRGTSESHEQYF
TRBD2 | TRBV6-9 | CASSYGGRTYEQYF
TRBD2 | TRBV6-1 | CASKTSGGYEQYF
TRBD2 | TRBV28 | CASSLERGGRSETQYF
TRBD2 | TRBV19 | CASSTGTSGSYEQYF